A single sample gave rise to the 13 T cell receptor beta chains below, sequenced in a study of T cell responses to AZD1222 COVID-19 vaccine (dated by TCRdb to about 2021). The time point label here, explained by the study, means: about 28 days (+/-7) after the second vaccine dose. Libraries were made using the immunoSEQ multiplex PCR assay. TCRdb retrieved this table from immuneACCESS and kept in-frame rearrangements only. Not all clones are present; in checked studies, unresolved V genes account for under half, and no reason is known for the remainder. Across this sample there are about 120,000 clones, with 85% to 90% seen only once. Clones ranked in the top ten supply around 2.9% of the sample. The sample consisted of peripheral blood, taken 28 days after the second AZD1222 dose. The receptors originated from an adult who received the AZD1222 COVID-19 vaccine.

The chain has TRBV30 and TRBJ2-7; D not resolved. Germline loops: CDR1 GTSNPN, CDR2 SVGIG (reference sequence). The ends were cut back, 1 base at V and 1 base at J, with 8 bases in the middle. CDR3 length: 13 residues. CDR3 DNA: TGTGCCTGGAGTGGTATTTCTTCCTACGAGCAGTACTTC. Translated, it gives CAWSGISSYEQYF.

The CDR3 reads CASSFLGTGELFF. CDR3 in DNA: TGTGCCAGCAGTTTCTTGGGGACCGGGGAGCTGTTTTTT. J is TRBJ2-2 and V is TRBV6-2 or TRBV6-3; no reliable D call. CDR3 length: 13 residues. The germline V gene has CDR1 MNHEY and CDR2 SVGEGT. Between the trimmed V and J ends, which lost 4 bases and 5 bases, there was a span of 8 bases.

V and J are TRBV3-1 (or the pseudogene TRBV3-2) and TRBJ2-1, with no clear D. The CDR3 loop spans 17 amino acids. Per the germline V gene, CDR1 is LGHDT and CDR2 is YNNKEL (reference sequence). The ends were cut back, 0 bases at V and 4 bases at J, with 16 bases in the middle. The CDR3 protein is CASSQEVECLVYNEQFF. The DNA for the CDR3 is TGTGCCAGCAGCCAAGAGGTAGAATGCCTAGTTTACAATGAGCAGTTCTTC.

This chain links TRBV9 with TRBJ1-6; D not resolved. V was cut by 1 base and J by 8 bases, with 13 bases left in between. The CDR3 sequence is 15 residues long. Germline CDR1 and CDR2: SGDLS and YYNGEE. CDR3 bases: TGTGCCAGCAGCGTAACTTCTGTTGGGGATTCACCCCTCCACTTT. Translating it yields CASSVTSVGDSPLHF.

V and J are TRBV2 and TRBJ2-1; TRBD2 matches at 10 bases. Germline V CDR1 and CDR2: SNHLY, FYNNEI. With 4 bases clipped from V and 3 bases from J, the junction kept 6 bases outside the gene matches. The CDR3 has 16 residues. The CDR3 nucleotides read TGTGCCAGCAGTGCTGAGCGGGGGGGCCGCTACAATGAGCAGTTCTTC. Translated: CASSAERGGRYNEQFF.

This clone was detected only a few times. The V gene is TRBV5-1, the J gene TRBJ2-7; tentatively, D is TRBD1 (6 bases). V was pared by 4 bases and J by 5 bases, with 13 bases between. Germline CDR1 and CDR2: SGHRS and YFSETQ. CDR3 length: 13 amino acids. This chain's CDR3 is CASSPARGNEQYF. The CDR3 coding sequence is TGCGCCAGCAGCCCAGCTAGGGGGAACGAGCAGTACTTC.

This chain uses TRBV11-2 with TRBJ1-5, with a possible D match to TRBD1 (5 bases). The V and J ends lost 1 base and 0 bases respectively, with 7 bases between them. Germline values: CDR1 SGHAT, CDR2 FQNNGV. The CDR3 has 15 amino acids. The CDR3 loop is CASSLGGLSNQPQHF. The CDR3 DNA reads TGTGCCAGCAGCTTAGGGGGACTTAGCAATCAGCCCCAGCATTTT.

The chain links TRBV7-9 to TRBJ1-5; 7 nucleotides line up with TRBD1. With 3 bases clipped from V and 1 base from J, the junction kept 3 bases outside the gene matches. Germline CDR1 and CDR2: SEHNR and FQNEAQ (reference sequence). The CDR3 length is 15 residues. In DNA, the CDR3 is TGTGCCAGCAGCTTTGCAGGGGGGAGCAATCAGCCCCAGCATTTT. Its translation: CASSFAGGSNQPQHF.

This clone was observed a single time. The V call is TRBV24-1, the J call TRBJ1-2; TRBD1 agrees at 7 bases. The ends lost 3 bases at V and 2 bases at J; junction bases unmatched: 2. Germline lookup yields CDR1 KGHDR and CDR2 SFDVKD. The CDR3 has 14 residues. The DNA for the CDR3 is TGTGCCACCAGTGATCCGGGACAGAACTATGGCTACACCTTC. Encoded protein: CATSDPGQNYGYTF.

This clone was counted a single time. CDR3 region: CASATPGWVGAFF. The CDR3 DNA follows: TGTGCCAGCGCCACCCCGGGGTGGGTCGGAGCTTTCTTT. This rearrangement joins TRBV28 to TRBJ1-1; D unclear. V was trimmed by 8 bases and J by 10 bases, leaving 20 bases between them. In germline, CDR1 is MDHEN, CDR2 SYDVKM. CDR3 size: 13 residues.

This clone showed up many times. The chain uses TRBV3-1 (or the pseudogene TRBV3-2) and TRBJ2-7; D perhaps matches TRBD1 (6 bases). CDR1 and CDR2 from the germline V gene are LGHDT and YNNKEL (reference sequence). CDR3 length: 15 amino acids. Deletions cut 1 base from V and 2 bases from J, with 12 bases between. The CDR3 DNA reads TGTGCCAGCAGCCAAGCAATGGACAGCACCTACGAGCAGTACTTC. It translates to CASSQAMDSTYEQYF.

The chain combines TRBV5-4 with TRBJ1-1; 12 nucleotides align to TRBD1. CDR1 and CDR2 (germline): SGHNT, YYREEE (reference sequence). Trimming at V came to 3 bases and at J to 0 bases, leaving 9 bases not matched to a gene. The CDR3 covers 18 residues. The CDR3: CASSSTGTGGFMNTEAFF. CDR3 nucleotide sequence: TGTGCCAGCAGCTCAACCGGGACAGGGGGCTTTATGAACACTGAAGCTTTCTTT.

This sequence joins TRBV25-1 and TRBJ1-6; D is ambiguous. With 4 bases removed from V and 9 bases from J, the gap between germline ends came to 10 bases. CDR3 size: 13 residues. CDR1 MGHDK and CDR2 SYGVNS come from the germline V gene. The CDR3 sequence is CASSAPMGSPLHF. CDR3 nucleotides: TGTGCCAGCAGTGCCCCCATGGGTTCACCCCTCCACTTT. The whole variable domain, filled in from reference TRBV25-1 and TRBJ1-6, reads EADIYQTPRYLVIGTGKKITLECSQTMGHDKMYWYQQDPGMELHLIHYSYGVNSTEKGDLSSESTVSRIRTEHFPLTLESARPSHTSQYLCASSAPMGSPLHFGNGTRLTVT.